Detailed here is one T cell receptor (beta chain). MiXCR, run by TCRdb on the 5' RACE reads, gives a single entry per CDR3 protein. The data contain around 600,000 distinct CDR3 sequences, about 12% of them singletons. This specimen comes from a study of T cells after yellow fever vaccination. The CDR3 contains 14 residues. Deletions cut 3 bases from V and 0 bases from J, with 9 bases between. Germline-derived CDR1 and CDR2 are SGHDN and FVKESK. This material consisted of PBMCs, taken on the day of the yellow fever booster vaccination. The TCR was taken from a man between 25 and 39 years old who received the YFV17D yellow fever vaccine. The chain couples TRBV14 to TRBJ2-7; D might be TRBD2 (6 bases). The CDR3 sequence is CASSQAGFSYEQYF. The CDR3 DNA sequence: TGTGCCAGCAGCCAGGCGGGGTTCTCCTACGAGCAGTACTTC.